This T cell receptor beta chain stems from a study of cytomegalovirus exposure and HLA in healthy donors. Study observations and caveats: Common viral pathogens seemed to be connected with several of the most significant clusters, according to a later analysis. 150 to 200 TCR beta chains were listed as cytomegalovirus-associated. V segments that were indistinguishable, TRBV6-2 and TRBV6-3 among them, were omitted from analysis. Analysis was performed later, and it showed HLA-associated TCR beta chains to be more clonally expanded than equally common others.

With regard to this clone: Its antigen is not known.

This CDR3 is built from 14 residues. Germline trimming cut 6 bases from V and 4 bases from J; bases unmatched to any gene: 2. Germline assignment: CDR1 LNHDA and CDR2 SQIVND (reference sequence). Vbeta (60) and Jbeta (13) primers were used in the PCR. Using immunoSEQ multiplex PCR, the repertoire was profiled, and TCRdb retains in-frame clones only, with some absent. The table records some 150,000 clones, about four fifths of them present only once. The chain joins TRBV19 to TRBJ2-2; TRBD2 aligns across 10 bases. This TCR was sampled from a man aged 50 or older in good health and CMV-seropositive. Material for sequencing was PBMCs. The CDR3 loop reads CASRLAGATGELFF. Written as DNA, the CDR3 is TGTGCCAGTAGGCTAGCGGGGGCCACCGGGGAGCTGTTTTTT.